The clone carrying this TCR beta chain was counted only a few times. The data originate from a study of blood T cell repertoires in COVID-19. In germline, CDR1 is LGHNA, CDR2 YSLEER. This CDR3 has 15 residues. V was trimmed by 0 bases and J by 6 bases, leaving 14 bases between them. Generated by immunoSEQ multiplex PCR, the TCRdb table keeps only in-frame clones and is missing some. The profile shows approximately 70,000 clones, 80% of them singletons. The sample taken for sequencing was peripheral blood. The V call is TRBV4-3, the J call TRBJ2-5, with D hard to call. This TCR was sampled from a man aged 65-85 years who had recovered from COVID-19. In DNA, the CDR3 is TGCGCCAGCAGCCAAGAGCGGTTCGCTTTCAAGACCCAGTACTTC. This translates into CASSQERFAFKTQYF.